This T cell receptor beta chain was observed in a study of identical twins. Whole-study findings and limits: Within beta out-of-frame sequences, the excess sharing observed between twins was weaker.

In the case of this clonotype: Its target is not known.

TCRdb ran MiXCR on the 5' RACE reads and lists one entry per CDR3 protein. The table lists 250,000 to 350,000 distinct CDR3 sequences, more than 6.5% of them singletons. This sample was shared with a second study, whose subject was yellow fever vaccine responses in identical twins. As that report states: Twin vaccine T cell responses reportedly seemed partly convergent, partly personalized.

Material: memory (CD45RO+) T cells sorted from blood. The source is a woman aged 18-35 years in good health.

CDR3 nucleotide sequence: TGCGCCAGCAGCGACGGACAGGGTGTGTATGGCTACACCTTC. The encoded protein is CASSDGQGVYGYTF. The rearrangement joins TRBV4-1 to TRBJ1-2; the match to TRBD1 covers 8 bases. J was trimmed by 5 bases and V by 5 bases; bases with no gene match: 7. The CDR3 extends over 14 amino acids. Germline CDR1 reads MGHRA; CDR2 reads YSYEKL.